This is a list of T cell receptor beta chains from one sample in a study of CD4 T cells in relation to SARS-CoV-2 and coronaviruses. Only in-frame clones appear in the TCRdb table, and some are missing; sequencing was by immunoSEQ multiplex PCR. The sample records 36,000 or so clones, 77% being singletons. For these receptors, no antigen is known. The sample taken for sequencing was memory CD4+ T cells from PBMCs, cultured in vitro. The receptors shown here come from an adult with COVID-19. CDR3s include the opening cysteine and the closing phenylalanine or tryptophan. The D gene is left open where the match is weak. Clone sizes are given selectively: once, few, many, or a class where the clone is expanded.

J gene: TRBJ2-1
V gene: TRBV6-5
clone size: once
D gene: -
CDR3 DNA: TGTGCCAGCGGGACCTACAATGAGCAGTTCTTC
CDR3 protein: CASGTYNEQFF

J gene: TRBJ2-1
V gene: TRBV5-1
clone size: -
D gene: TRBD2
CDR3 DNA: TGCGCCAGCAGTGCCCTAGCGGGAACCTACAATGAGCAGTTCTTC
CDR3 protein: CASSALAGTYNEQFF

J gene: TRBJ1-1
V gene: TRBV27
clone size: -
D gene: -
CDR3 DNA: TGTGCCAGCACAGGGTTGTACGGGAACACTGAAGCTTTCTTT
CDR3 protein: CASTGLYGNTEAFF

J gene: TRBJ1-6
V gene: TRBV2
clone size: -
D gene: -
CDR3 DNA: TGTGCCAGCAGTGTTGGCAGCGGTTCACCCCTCCACTTT
CDR3 protein: CASSVGSGSPLHF

J gene: TRBJ2-1
V gene: TRBV2
clone size: -
D gene: TRBD2
CDR3 DNA: TGTGCCAGCGGATCCCCTAGCGGGAGACCTTCCTACAATGAGCAGTTCTTC
CDR3 protein: CASGSPSGRPSYNEQFF

J gene: TRBJ2-1
V gene: TRBV7-9
clone size: few
D gene: TRBD2
CDR3 DNA: TGTGCCAGCAGACGGCGGGAGCTAGAGAACAATGAGCAGTTCTTC
CDR3 protein: CASRRRELENNEQFF

J gene: TRBJ1-5
V gene: TRBV4-2
clone size: -
D gene: -
CDR3 DNA: TGTGCCAGCAGCCAAGACCCTTATAGCAATCAGCCCCAGCATTTT
CDR3 protein: CASSQDPYSNQPQHF

J gene: TRBJ2-7
V gene: TRBV3-1/TRBV3-2
clone size: -
D gene: -
CDR3 DNA: TGTGCCAGCAGGCTTCAGAAGTACGAGCAGTACTTC
CDR3 protein: CASRLQKYEQYF

J gene: TRBJ2-1
V gene: TRBV18
clone size: few
D gene: -
CDR3 DNA: TGTGCCAGCTCACCAGAGTCTAGAAGGGCGGTCTACAATGAGCAGTTCTTC
CDR3 protein: CASSPESRRAVYNEQFF

J gene: TRBJ2-1
V gene: TRBV5-4
clone size: once
D gene: TRBD2
CDR3 DNA: TGTGCCAGCAGCTTGGGCGGGAGGAGCCATGAGCAGTTCTTC
CDR3 protein: CASSLGGRSHEQFF

J gene: TRBJ2-1
V gene: TRBV6-5
clone size: -
D gene: -
CDR3 DNA: TGTGCCAGCAGTCGAGGTCGATCCTACAATGAGCAGTTCTTC
CDR3 protein: CASSRGRSYNEQFF

J gene: TRBJ2-3
V gene: TRBV18
clone size: -
D gene: -
CDR3 DNA: TGTGCCAGCTCACCTGGGACCGCGAGTCATACGCAGTATTTT
CDR3 protein: CASSPGTASHTQYF

J gene: TRBJ2-1
V gene: TRBV20-1
clone size: -
D gene: -
CDR3 DNA: TGCAGTGCTAGTTCCCCGCTAGCTAGCGCCAATGAGCAGTTCTTC
CDR3 protein: CSASSPLASANEQFF

J gene: TRBJ2-3
V gene: TRBV10-1
clone size: once
D gene: -
CDR3 DNA: TGCGCCAGCAGTGGGACAAACACAGATACGCAGTATTTT
CDR3 protein: CASSGTNTDTQYF

J gene: TRBJ2-3
V gene: TRBV7-8
clone size: once
D gene: -
CDR3 DNA: TGTGCCAGCAGCTTAGCTCAGGGGAACACAGATACGCAGTATTTT
CDR3 protein: CASSLAQGNTDTQYF

J gene: TRBJ2-1
V gene: TRBV7-9
clone size: -
D gene: TRBD2
CDR3 DNA: TGTGCCAGCAGCGGAAGACTAGCGAATTACAATGAGCAGTTCTTC
CDR3 protein: CASSGRLANYNEQFF

J gene: TRBJ2-2
V gene: TRBV6-5
clone size: -
D gene: TRBD2
CDR3 DNA: TGTGCCATCCGTAGCGGGATTTCGTTCACCGGGGAGCTGTTTTTT
CDR3 protein: CAIRSGISFTGELFF

J gene: TRBJ2-5
V gene: TRBV3-1/TRBV3-2
clone size: -
D gene: -
CDR3 DNA: TGTGCCAGCAGCCAATCGATTAGGCGGGTTCAAGAGACCCAGTACTTC
CDR3 protein: CASSQSIRRVQETQYF

J gene: TRBJ1-3
V gene: TRBV18
clone size: -
D gene: -
CDR3 DNA: TGTGCCAGCTCACCTCGGACTACAGGGTCCCACTCTGGAAACACCATATATTTT
CDR3 protein: CASSPRTTGSHSGNTIYF

J gene: TRBJ2-6
V gene: TRBV30
clone size: -
D gene: TRBD1
CDR3 DNA: TGTGCCTGGAGAAGGGACAGGGCGCTCTCTGGGGCCAACGTCCTGACTTTC
CDR3 protein: CAWRRDRALSGANVLTF

J gene: TRBJ1-2
V gene: TRBV11-2
clone size: -
D gene: TRBD1
CDR3 DNA: TGTGCCAGCAGCTCACTACAGGGGGCGATGGGCTACACCTTC
CDR3 protein: CASSSLQGAMGYTF

J gene: TRBJ2-1
V gene: TRBV7-2
clone size: -
D gene: TRBD2
CDR3 DNA: TGTGCCAGCAGCCCAACCGGGACTAGCTACAATGAGCAGTTCTTC
CDR3 protein: CASSPTGTSYNEQFF

J gene: TRBJ2-2
V gene: TRBV24-1
clone size: -
D gene: TRBD2
CDR3 DNA: TGTGCCACCAGTGTATCGGGAGGGGTTAAGACCGGGGAGCTGTTTTTT
CDR3 protein: CATSVSGGVKTGELFF

J gene: TRBJ2-4
V gene: TRBV3-1/TRBV3-2
clone size: -
D gene: TRBD2
CDR3 DNA: TGTGCCAGCAGCCAAGATCCCCGGGAGGGCCGATCTTCCAAAAACATTCAGTACTTC
CDR3 protein: CASSQDPREGRSSKNIQYF

J gene: TRBJ2-5
V gene: TRBV7-9
clone size: -
D gene: TRBD2
CDR3 DNA: TGTGCCAGCAGCTTATCAGCGGGAGGGTCAGAGACCCAGTACTTC
CDR3 protein: CASSLSAGGSETQYF

J gene: TRBJ2-1
V gene: TRBV27
clone size: few
D gene: TRBD1
CDR3 DNA: TGTGCCAGCAGTTCCAGGGGGATGTCCTACAATGAGCAGTTCTTC
CDR3 protein: CASSSRGMSYNEQFF

J gene: TRBJ2-5
V gene: TRBV13
clone size: once
D gene: TRBD2
CDR3 DNA: TGTGCCAGCAGCAAACAACTAGCGGGGCAAGAGACCCAGTACTTC
CDR3 protein: CASSKQLAGQETQYF